The rows below give T cell receptor beta chains drawn from one sample of a study of CD8+CD57+ T cells in acquired aplastic anemia. MiXCR was run by TCRdb on the reads, yielding one entry per CDR3 protein. The sample yields 100,000 to 150,000 distinct CDR3 sequences, roughly 50% seen once. Sequencing was performed on sorted CD4+, CD8+, or CD8+CD57+ T cells (not recorded which) from PBMCs. These TCRs come from a human donor in good health, serving as a control. The conserved cysteine and the conserved F or W are not part of the CDR3 here. A D gene is named only where the DNA matches it firmly.

v_call d_call cdr3_aa
TRBV19 TRBD2 ASLPTGTSGGGSLQF
TRBV10-3 TRBD1 AISAGTGIGYT
TRBV7-8 NA ASSFALIVGGHEQF
TRBV18 TRBD2 ASSLRTSEYNEQF
TRBV24-1 TRBD1 ATSDDRASGNTIY
TRBV28 NA ATDGGHYGYT
TRBV10-3 TRBD2 AVSESSGGAPQY
TRBV7-2 NA ASSFVLAHTDTQY
TRBV4-2 NA ASSQGGRETQY
TRBV15 TRBD1 ATSTFGTGNNEQF
TRBV12-3/TRBV12-4 TRBD2 ASSLTSGYEQY
TRBV7-2 NA ASSLAPGISGTEAF
TRBV7-9 NA ASSLQGMAGELF
TRBV15 TRBD1 ATSRTGDNSPLH
TRBV2 TRBD2 ASRGTSRNEQF
TRBV20-1 NA SARDTGIAGELF
TRBV20-1 NA SARGSGLGNQPQH
TRBV7-2 TRBD2 ASSWSRGSTGELF
TRBV9 NA ASSVGGRGIDTQY
TRBV15 NA ATSRGDRQDGYT
TRBV5-4 NA ASSRPMRQETQY
TRBV10-2 TRBD1 ASSETGEYTEAF
TRBV7-9 TRBD1 ASNSGGFEQY
TRBV7-2 NA ASSFLTTYEQY
TRBV25-1 TRBD1 ASSRPGQGSEQY